Listed here is a single T cell receptor (beta chain). What antigen it recognizes has not been identified. Base qualities are not provided; no much larger clone lies one nucleotide away. This record comes from a study of T cell changes during pregnancy in multiple sclerosis (dated by TCRdb to the late 2010s). Broadly, across the study: In women with multiple sclerosis, the researchers looked at how the T cell repertoire shifted as pregnancy progressed.

Inclusive of the bounding cysteine and phenylalanine, the CDR3 is 14 residues long. Only the CDR3 part of the read is kept: 42 bases, read in frame from the first base. The germline V gene encodes CDR1 SGHVS and CDR2 FNYEAQ. After removal of 5 bases from V and 7 bases from J, the junction retains 8 bases not matched to a gene. Library prep was done by the immunoSEQ multiplex PCR assay. TCRdb provides this immuneACCESS table in a form limited to in-frame rearrangements. Some clones are lacking; in checked studies, under half of them reflect an unresolved V gene, and why the rest are absent is not known. The sample data list 40,000 to 45,000 clones, and 85% to 95% of these were observed just once. The ten top clones hold approximately 1.3% of the sample.

Input material: peripheral blood. This sequence uses TRBV7-6 and TRBJ2-7; a stretch of 10 junction bases matches TRBD2. The sequence derives from a female donor with multiple sclerosis, enrolled in a pregnancy study. CDR3 loop: CASSRAGGPGEQYF. The nucleotide sequence reads as follows: TGTGCCAGCAGCCGAGCGGGAGGGCCGGGGGAGCAGTACTTC.